These 28 T cell receptor beta chains share one sample of origin, sequenced in a study of blood T cells in healthy people across ages. A second PCR, run for about 7 to 11 cycles, used a sample-barcoded 5' primer plus a J-beta primer mix. TCRdb ran MiXCR on the 5' RACE reads and lists one entry per CDR3 protein. This sample has hundreds of thousands of distinct CDR3 sequences, with 40% to 45% found just once. Sequences were obtained from blood. The receptors shown here come from a man aged 80 or over in good health.

The V and J genes are TRBV7-2 and TRBJ2-1, with 10 positions matching TRBD2. CDR3 length equals 18 residues. Losses at the gene ends were 7 bases for V and 0 bases for J; bases not matched to a gene: 12. Looked up from germline, CDR1 is SGHTA and CDR2 is FQGNSA. In DNA, the CDR3 is TGTGCCAGCACCGGGGGGGCTAGCGGGAGTAACTCCTACAATGAGCAGTTCTTC. This sequence encodes CASTGGASGSNSYNEQFF.

In DNA, the CDR3 is TGTGCCAGCAGTTACTCTGGATTTGGGGCCAACGTCCTGACTTTC. It is translated as CASSYSGFGANVLTF. This rearrangement joins TRBV6-2 or TRBV6-3 to TRBJ2-6, with unresolved D. Germline V gene sequence: CDR1 MNHEY, CDR2 SVGEGT. This CDR3 has 15 amino acids. The V end was cut by 0 bases, the J end by 3 bases, with 6 bases between.

The CDR3 sequence is CASSEGTLPQHF. As DNA, the CDR3 is TGTGCCAGCAGTGAGGGAACATTACCCCAGCATTTT. This chain connects TRBV6-1 to TRBJ1-5; the D is unclear. Between the trimmed V and J ends, which lost 3 bases and 10 bases, there was a span of 10 bases. The CDR3 runs 12 residues. Looked up from germline, CDR1 is MNHNS and CDR2 is SASEGT.

This clonotype has only a few counts. The chain is built from TRBV12-3 or TRBV12-4 and TRBJ2-4; the D call may be TRBD1 or TRBD2 (6 bases each). Trimming shortened V by 1 base and J by 3 bases, and 16 bases separated the two germline ends. This CDR3 region has 17 residues. The CDR3: CASSLGGGRGGKNIQYF. In DNA, the CDR3 is TGTGCCAGCAGTTTAGGAGGGGGGAGAGGGGGCAAAAACATTCAGTACTTC.

This chain uses TRBV7-2 with TRBJ2-1, with D possibly being TRBD2 (6 bases). Deletions cut 4 bases from V and 9 bases from J, with 10 bases between. The CDR3 has 12 residues. Germline CDR1 reads SGHTA; CDR2 reads FQGNSA. The DNA for the CDR3 is TGTGCCAGCAGCTCCTTCGGGGGTGAGCAGTTCTTC. Encoded protein: CASSSFGGEQFF.

The V and J genes are TRBV19 and TRBJ2-3; 9 nucleotides line up with TRBD1. This CDR3 comprises 16 residues. Unmatched junction bases numbered 8, after V lost 7 bases and J lost 0 bases. Germline V lookup: CDR1 LNHDA, CDR2 SQIVND (reference sequence). CDR3 DNA sequence: TGTGCCAGTAAAACAGGGGGCCTGTCTAGCACAGATACGCAGTATTTT. This sequence encodes CASKTGGLSSTDTQYF.

Comment on this clonotype: Possible read error: a much larger clone is one base away. This chain joins TRBV20-1 and TRBJ2-1, with D perhaps given as TRBD1 or TRBD2 (6 bases each). Germline assignment: CDR1 DFQATT and CDR2 SNEGSKA (reference sequence). This CDR3 is 15 amino acids long. Here the CDR3 reads CGASLAGGGGNEQFF. As DNA, the CDR3 is TGCGGTGCTAGTCTGGCGGGCGGAGGGGGCAATGAGCAGTTCTTC.

This clonotype was observed many times. The J gene is TRBJ2-5, the V gene TRBV18; D is ambiguous. This CDR3 comprises 13 residues. V gave up 5 bases and J gave up 3 bases, with 10 bases separating them. Germline-derived CDR1 and CDR2 are KGHSH and LQKENI. The CDR3 DNA sequence: TGTGCCAGCTCATTAACAGACAAAGAGACCCAGTACTTC. Translating gives CASSLTDKETQYF.

This clonotype was seen a handful of times. The chain links TRBV20-1 to TRBJ2-3, with 13 bases identical to TRBD2. The CDR3 is 18 residues long. The germline V gene encodes CDR1 DFQATT and CDR2 SNEGSKA (reference sequence). Unmatched junction bases numbered 11, after V lost 5 bases and J lost 0 bases. The CDR3 loop is CSAEPGLAGSTSTDTQYF. DNA for the CDR3: TGCAGTGCTGAGCCGGGACTAGCGGGGAGTACTAGCACAGATACGCAGTATTTT.

This clonotype was counted ten times or more. This chain joins TRBV12-3 or TRBV12-4 and TRBJ1-1; D is uncertain. V was clipped by 5 bases and J by 1 base, with 14 bases between them. CDR3 length equals 15 residues. The CDR3 bases are TGTGCCAGCAGTCCCCGCCGGGCGGGGAACACTGAAGCTTTCTTT. As protein: CASSPRRAGNTEAFF.

The table lists this clonotype with many counts. The J gene is TRBJ1-2, the V gene TRBV27, with 9 bases matching TRBD1. Germline CDR1 MNHEY, CDR2 SMNVEV (reference sequence). This CDR3 has 15 residues. V was pared by 5 bases and J by 4 bases, with 8 bases of the junction left unmatched. The CDR3 loop is CASSRGTGPTYGYTF. In nucleotides, the CDR3 is TGTGCCAGCAGTAGAGGGACAGGGCCTACCTATGGCTACACCTTC.

The sample holds a few counts of this clonotype. The rearrangement links TRBV5-4 to TRBJ2-5; D uncertain. CDR3 length: 14 residues. Per the germline V gene, CDR1 is SGHNT and CDR2 is YYREEE (reference sequence). V lost 1 base and J 4 bases, leaving 11 bases between the germline ends. The CDR3 sequence is CASSLLLQSETQYF. CDR3 DNA sequence: TGTGCCAGCAGCTTGCTCTTACAATCAGAGACCCAGTACTTC.

The DNA for the CDR3 is TGTGCCTGGAGTGTATATTCGCGGAATGAGCAGTTCTTC. Amino acids: CAWSVYSRNEQFF. The V and J genes are TRBV30 and TRBJ2-1; D is uncertain. The CDR3 is 13 residues long. CDR1 is GTSNPN and CDR2 is SVGIG in the germline V gene (reference sequence). The ends were cut back, 0 bases at V and 7 bases at J, with 10 bases in the middle.

V usage is TRBV27 and J usage is TRBJ2-2; D gene unclear. The V end was cut by 5 bases, the J end by 7 bases, with 11 bases between. The length of the CDR3 is 13 residues. Per the germline V gene, CDR1 is MNHEY and CDR2 is SMNVEV (reference sequence). CDR3 loop: CASSLSFLGELFF. DNA for the CDR3: TGTGCCAGCAGTCTCTCATTCCTCGGGGAGCTGTTTTTT.

The J gene is TRBJ1-5, the V gene TRBV25-1; unclear D gene. The germline V gene has CDR1 MGHDK and CDR2 SYGVNS. The CDR3 covers 15 residues. Trimming left V 1 base short and J 0 bases short, with 7 bases between. CDR3 DNA: TGTGCCAGCAGTGAATTCAAGCATAGCAATCAGCCCCAGCATTTT. The encoded protein is CASSEFKHSNQPQHF.

The V gene is TRBV29-1, the J gene TRBJ1-1; a weak D match, TRBD1 (6 bases). CDR3 size: 15 residues. Looked up from germline, CDR1 is SQVTM and CDR2 is ANQGSEA. Trimming took 3 bases from V and 1 from J, leaving 15 bases between them. The CDR3 is CSVDISGGGNTEAFF. CDR3 nucleotide sequence: TGCAGCGTTGATATCTCGGGGGGCGGGAACACTGAAGCTTTCTTT.

The gene calls are TRBV7-2 and TRBJ1-4; D perhaps matches TRBD1 (6 bases). The germline V gene encodes CDR1 SGHTA and CDR2 FQGNSA. V lost 5 bases and J 0 bases, leaving 13 bases between the germline ends. The CDR3 is 16 amino acids. CDR3 in DNA: TGTGCCAGCAGCCCACAGGGTCGTGCAACTAATGAAAAACTGTTTTTT. Translation gives CASSPQGRATNEKLFF.

The CDR3 bases are TGCAGTGCTACAAGGAACACTGAAGCTTTCTTT. This translates into CSATRNTEAFF. The chain recombines TRBV20-1 with TRBJ1-1; D is ambiguous. CDR1 is DFQATT and CDR2 is SNEGSKA in the germline V gene (reference sequence). Trimming pared 4 bases from V and 1 base from J, leaving 4 bases between. This CDR3 is built from 11 residues.

This clonotype was found a few times. The genes are TRBV9 and TRBJ2-3; TRBD2 matches 9 bases. With 2 bases clipped from V and 4 bases from J, the junction kept 5 bases outside the gene matches. This CDR3 spans 15 amino acids. CDR1 and CDR2 from the germline V gene are SGDLS and YYNGEE. The CDR3 sequence is CASSVAGGNSDTQYF. The CDR3 DNA is TGTGCCAGCAGCGTGGCGGGAGGGAACTCAGATACGCAGTATTTT.

This clonotype has just one count. The chain carries TRBV7-6 and TRBJ2-5, with a weak D call TRBD1 (6 bases). Trimming took 5 bases from V and 2 from J, leaving 15 bases between them. CDR1 is SGHVS and CDR2 is FNYEAQ in the germline V gene. The CDR3 consists of 15 residues. The chain's CDR3 is CASSLFTGTQETQYF. CDR3 DNA: TGTGCCAGCAGCCTATTTACAGGGACGCAAGAGACCCAGTACTTC.

The chain combines TRBV20-1 with TRBJ2-3; 10 nucleotides align to TRBD1. The CDR3 contains 14 residues. Germline loops: CDR1 DFQATT, CDR2 SNEGSKA (reference sequence). Trimming cost V 1 base and J 4 bases; bases outside gene matches: 2. CDR3 bases: TGCAGTGCTAGAGGGACAGGGGGGGCAGATACGCAGTATTTT. It specifies CSARGTGGADTQYF.

This CDR3 is CAWRGLLSTDTQYF. Written as DNA, the CDR3 is TGTGCCTGGAGGGGACTTCTTTCCACAGATACGCAGTATTTT. The chain couples TRBV30 to TRBJ2-3, with D tentatively TRBD2 (6 bases). CDR3 length: 14 amino acids. V dropped 3 bases and J dropped 2 bases, with 12 bases sitting between them. Germline CDR1 and CDR2: GTSNPN and SVGIG (reference sequence).

This clonotype was seen a single time. This rearrangement joins TRBV29-1 to TRBJ1-4; D gene unclear. V gave up 6 bases and J gave up 7 bases, with 15 bases separating them. This CDR3 has 13 residues. Looked up from germline, CDR1 is SQVTM and CDR2 is ANQGSEA. The CDR3 sequence: CSVKDYEGEKLFF. CDR3 nucleotides: TGCAGCGTCAAGGACTATGAGGGTGAAAAACTGTTTTTT. Supplemented by reference TRBV29-1 and TRBJ1-4, the full variable domain reads SAVISQKPSRDICQRGTSLTIQCQVDSQVTMMFWYRQQPGQSLTLIATANQGSEATYESGFVIDKFPISRPNLTFSTLTVSNMSPEDSSIYLCSVKDYEGEKLFFGSGTQLSVL.

The V gene is TRBV5-1, the J gene TRBJ1-1; perhaps TRBD1 as D (5 bases). Germline V gives CDR1 SGHRS, CDR2 YFSETQ. CDR3 length: 14 residues. Trimming left V 1 base short and J 1 base short, with 8 bases between. The CDR3 protein is CASSLSGPNTEAFF. DNA of the CDR3: TGCGCCAGCAGCTTGTCAGGGCCGAACACTGAAGCTTTCTTT.

This chain connects TRBV14 to TRBJ2-1, with 15 bases lining up with TRBD2. The CDR3 contains 17 residues. With 3 bases clipped from V and 8 bases from J, the junction kept 8 bases outside the gene matches. The V gene's germline CDR1 is SGHDN and CDR2 FVKESK. CDR3 in amino acids: CASSHRGLAGGHDEQFF. The CDR3 DNA reads as TGTGCCAGCAGCCACCGGGGACTAGCGGGAGGCCACGATGAGCAGTTCTTC.

The chain links TRBV20-1 to TRBJ2-7, with TRBD2 matching 8 bases. This CDR3 is built from 13 residues. V lost 3 bases and J lost 1; bases outside the gene matches: 2. The germline V gene encodes CDR1 DFQATT and CDR2 SNEGSKA (reference sequence). The CDR3 DNA is TGCAGTGCTAGGGGGACTAGATCCTACGAGCAGTACTTC. This codes for CSARGTRSYEQYF.

The V call is TRBV6-2 or TRBV6-3, the J call TRBJ2-7; unclear D gene. The germline V gene encodes CDR1 MNHEY and CDR2 SVGEGT. This CDR3 contains 11 residues. Trimming pared 7 bases from V and 2 bases from J, leaving 6 bases between. CDR3 in DNA: TGTGCCAGCAAGGATCCCTACGAGCAGTACTTC. It yields the protein CASKDPYEQYF.

This clonotype occurred many times. The chain carries TRBV30 and TRBJ2-7; D gene ambiguous. This CDR3 has 13 residues. Germline values: CDR1 GTSNPN, CDR2 SVGIG (reference sequence). The V end lost 2 bases, the J end lost 2 bases, and 10 bases lay between the germline ends. In DNA, the CDR3 is TGTGCCTGGAGTAAGGGCAGAGCCTACGAGCAGTACTTC. Protein sequence: CAWSKGRAYEQYF.